Presented here are 15 T cell receptor beta chains from one specimen sequenced in a study of PD-1 blockade in classical Hodgkin lymphoma. The method was immunoSEQ multiplex PCR; TCRdb's version includes in-frame clones alone and lacks a portion of them. The sample contains 23,000 or so clones, 65% to 80% of which appear only once. The time point was: cycle 4 day 1 (C4D1), after less than 7 weeks of nivolumab. No patient escaped relapse after autologous stem cell transplantation, and brentuximab vedotin exposure varied. This material consisted of peripheral blood mononuclear cells (PBMCs), taken before the fourth cycle of nivolumab. The receptors were sampled from a human donor with classical Hodgkin lymphoma.

The chain links TRBV7-2 to TRBJ1-2; a weak D match, TRBD1 (5 bases). Trimming removed 1 base at V and 2 bases at J, with 11 bases between. The CDR3 spans 15 residues. Germline V gene lookup returns CDR1 SGHTA and CDR2 FQGNSA. CDR3 bases: TGTGCCAGCAGCTTAGGTAACAGGAGAAACTATGGCTACACCTTC. This encodes CASSLGNRRNYGYTF.

The count of this clone is one. Other DNA sequences within the sample encode an identical CDR3. The rearrangement links TRBV5-1 to TRBJ2-5; 7 nucleotides match TRBD1. J lost 5 bases, V lost 1 base, and 5 bases had no gene match. The length of the CDR3 is 14 residues. The germline gives CDR1 SGHRS, CDR2 YFSETQ. The CDR3 nucleotides are TGCGCCAGCAGCTTGAGTGGACAGGCTGAGACCCAGTACTTC. Translated, it gives CASSLSGQAETQYF. Together with reference TRBV5-1 and TRBJ2-5, the CDR3 gives the full variable domain: KAGVTQTPRYLIKTRGQQVTLSCSPISGHRSVSWYQQTPGQGLQFLFEYFSETQRNKGNFPGRFSGRQFSNSRSEMNVSTLELGDSALYLCASSLSGQAETQYFGPGTRLLVL.

V and J are TRBV19 and TRBJ2-1, with a weak D call TRBD1 (6 bases). V was clipped by 1 base and J by 9 bases, with 13 bases between them. Germline CDR1 is LNHDA and CDR2 is SQIVND (reference sequence). The CDR3 is 14 residues long. CDR3 sequence (DNA): TGTGCCAGTAGTATAGTGGACAGCACAGTTGAGCAGTTCTTC. Protein: CASSIVDSTVEQFF.

The rearrangement joins TRBV6-6 to TRBJ1-1, with D perhaps matching TRBD1 (5 bases). Germline V lookup: CDR1 MNHNY, CDR2 SVGAGI (reference sequence). The CDR3 has 12 residues. Trimming removed 7 bases from V and 7 bases from J, with 13 bases in between. The CDR3 protein is CASISRGSEAFF. DNA of the CDR3: TGTGCCAGCATCTCCCGGGGGAGTGAAGCTTTCTTT.

J is TRBJ1-5 and V is TRBV2; D is unresolved. Per germline, CDR1 SNHLY and CDR2 FYNNEI. The CDR3 is 13 amino acids. V lost 6 bases, J lost 2 bases, and 8 bases lay in between. The CDR3 DNA reads TGTGCCAGCAGGGGTGGGGGCAATCAGCCCCAGCATTTT. The encoded protein is CASRGGGNQPQHF.

The rearrangement uses TRBV21-1 and TRBJ2-7. TRBV21-1 is tagged as a pseudogene. The CDR3 runs 16 residues. The CDR3 DNA reads TGTGCCAGCAGTGATTATCGTCAGCTAAAACCCTACGAGCAGTACTTC. Its translation is CASSDYRQLKPYEQYF.

This clone has just a few counts. This rearrangement joins TRBV19 to TRBJ2-1, with TRBD1 matching over 8 bases. CDR1 and CDR2 (germline): LNHDA, SQIVND (reference sequence). The CDR3 consists of 15 residues. J was trimmed by 2 bases and V by 8 bases; bases with no gene match: 8. CDR3 bases: TGTGCCAGTCGCCGGGGGACAGGCACCTACAATGAGCAGTTCTTC. It encodes CASRRGTGTYNEQFF.

CDR3 protein: CASSPPTRQAFF. The CDR3 DNA reads as TGTGCCAGCAGTCCTCCGACACGGCAAGCTTTCTTT. The chain joins TRBV28 to TRBJ1-1; D is unresolved. In germline, CDR1 is MDHEN, CDR2 SYDVKM. The CDR3 spans 12 residues. Trimming stripped 5 bases from V and 9 bases from J, with 13 bases between.

The chain combines TRBV5-8 with TRBJ2-3; TRBD1 is a possible D gene (6 bases). The V gene's germline CDR1 is SGHTS and CDR2 YDEGEE. Trimming shortened V by 4 bases and J by 2 bases, and 11 bases separated the two germline ends. The CDR3 extends over 14 amino acids. CDR3 DNA sequence: TGTGCCAGCAGCCGTGGACAGATCACAGATACGCAGTATTTT. Its protein product is CASSRGQITDTQYF.

V usage is TRBV5-1 and J usage is TRBJ2-5; TRBD1 might be the D (6 bases). CDR1 is SGHRS and CDR2 is YFSETQ in the germline V gene. This CDR3 spans 15 amino acids. V was trimmed by 0 bases and J by 2 bases, leaving 11 bases between them. Here the CDR3 reads CASSLGSQGQETQYF. CDR3 bases: TGCGCCAGCAGCTTGGGGTCACAGGGTCAAGAGACCCAGTACTTC.

This sequence joins TRBV28 and TRBJ2-7, with TRBD2 matching 9 bases. The J segment lost 9 bases and the V segment lost 5 bases, leaving 14 bases of the junction unmatched. The CDR3 totals 15 residues. Per germline, CDR1 MDHEN and CDR2 SYDVKM. In nucleotides, the CDR3 is TGTGCCAGCAGTCCACAGCGGGGGGCTAAAGAGGTGCAGTACTTC. Protein product: CASSPQRGAKEVQYF. Full variable domain (outside the CDR3, taken from reference TRBV28 and TRBJ2-7): DVKVTQSSRYLVKRTGEKVFLECVQDMDHENMFWYRQDPGLGLRLIYFSYDVKMKEKGDIPEGYSVSREKKERFSLILESASTNQTSMYLCASSPQRGAKEVQYFGPGTRLTVT.

There are many counts of this clone. Other DNA sequences within the sample encode an identical CDR3. The rearrangement links TRBV28 to TRBJ2-3, with unresolved D. Germline CDR1 MDHEN, CDR2 SYDVKM. The CDR3 is 14 amino acids. Trimming removed 3 bases at V and 1 base at J, with 8 bases between. CDR3 nucleotide sequence: TGTGCCAGCAGTTTTGTGGCCGGCACAGATACGCAGTATTTT. It specifies CASSFVAGTDTQYF.

The chain employs TRBV2 and TRBJ1-3; D may be TRBD1 (5 bases). CDR3 length: 17 amino acids. V lost 0 bases and J lost 0, with 12 bases in between. Germline lookup yields CDR1 SNHLY and CDR2 FYNNEI. This CDR3 is CASSEAAGPSSGNTIYF. The CDR3 DNA reads as TGTGCCAGCAGTGAAGCGGCAGGGCCCAGCTCTGGAAACACCATATATTTT. The entire variable domain, with the rest obtained from reference TRBV2 and TRBJ1-3, is as follows: EPEVTQTPSHQVTQMGQEVILRCVPISNHLYFYWYRQILGQKVEFLVSFYNNEISEKSEIFDDQFSVERPDGSNFTLKIRSTKLEDSAMYFCASSEAAGPSSGNTIYFGEGSWLTVV.

V usage is TRBV6-1 and J usage is TRBJ2-5; 8 positions match TRBD2. This CDR3 spans 16 amino acids. Germline V gene data show CDR1 as MNHNS and CDR2 as SASEGT. The ends lost 4 bases at V and 5 bases at J; junction bases unmatched: 12. The CDR3 coding sequence is TGTGCCAGCAGTGCCCGGGAGCGGGGGCTTGAGGAGACCCAGTACTTC. The encoded protein is CASSARERGLEETQYF.

The gene calls are TRBV28 and TRBJ2-3, with D unclear. Per the germline V gene, CDR1 is MDHEN and CDR2 is SYDVKM. The CDR3 sequence is 11 residues long. V lost 8 bases to trimming and J lost 5 bases, with 8 bases between them. The CDR3 sequence: CASQELDTQYF. CDR3 coding DNA: TGTGCCAGCCAGGAGTTAGATACGCAGTATTTT.